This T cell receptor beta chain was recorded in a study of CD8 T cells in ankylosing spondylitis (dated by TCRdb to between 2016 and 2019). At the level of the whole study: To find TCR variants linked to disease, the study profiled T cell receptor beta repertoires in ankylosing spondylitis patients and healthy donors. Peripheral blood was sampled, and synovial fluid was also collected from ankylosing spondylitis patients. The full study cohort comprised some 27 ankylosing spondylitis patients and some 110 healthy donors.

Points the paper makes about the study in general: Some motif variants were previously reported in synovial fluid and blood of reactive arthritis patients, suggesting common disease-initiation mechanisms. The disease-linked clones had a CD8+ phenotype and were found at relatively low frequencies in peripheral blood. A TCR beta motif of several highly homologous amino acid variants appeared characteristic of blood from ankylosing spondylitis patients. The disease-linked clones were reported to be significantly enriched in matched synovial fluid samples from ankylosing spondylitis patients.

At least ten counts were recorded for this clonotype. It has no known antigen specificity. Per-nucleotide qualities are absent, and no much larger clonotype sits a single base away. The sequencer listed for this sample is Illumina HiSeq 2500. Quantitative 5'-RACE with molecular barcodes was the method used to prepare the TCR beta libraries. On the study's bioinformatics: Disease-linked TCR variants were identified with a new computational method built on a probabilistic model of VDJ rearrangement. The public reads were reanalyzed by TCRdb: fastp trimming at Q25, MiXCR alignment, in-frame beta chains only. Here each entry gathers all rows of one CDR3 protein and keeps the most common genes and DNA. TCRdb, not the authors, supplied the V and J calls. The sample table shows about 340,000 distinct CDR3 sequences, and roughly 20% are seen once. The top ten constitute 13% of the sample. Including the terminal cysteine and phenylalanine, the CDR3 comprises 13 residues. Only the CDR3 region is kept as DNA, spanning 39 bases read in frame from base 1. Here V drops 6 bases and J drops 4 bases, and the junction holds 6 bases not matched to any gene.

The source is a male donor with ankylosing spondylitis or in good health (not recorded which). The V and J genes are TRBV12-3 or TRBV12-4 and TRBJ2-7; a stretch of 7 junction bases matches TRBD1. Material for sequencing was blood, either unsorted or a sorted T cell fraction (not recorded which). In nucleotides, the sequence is TGTGCCAGCAGACAGGGGAATACTTACGAGCAGTACTTC. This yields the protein CASRQGNTYEQYF.